This entry lists 28 T cell receptor beta chains sequenced from one sample in a study of memory CD4+ T cells and cytomegalovirus serostatus. Single viable CD3+CD4+CD8-CD45RO+ cells were sorted as the memory CD4+ T cells. The table came from immunoSEQ multiplex PCR; TCRdb's copy has only in-frame clones and leaves some out. The table has around 40,000 clones, roughly 78% seen once. Source material: memory CD4+ T cells from blood. The source is an adult in good health and CMV-seronegative.

The chain joins TRBV7-6 to TRBJ2-7, with 9 bases that match TRBD1. The trim removed 0 bases at V and 7 bases at J, leaving 7 bases unmatched. Germline V lookup: CDR1 SGHVS, CDR2 FNYEAQ. The CDR3 has 15 residues. CDR3 DNA: TGTGCCAGCAGCTTAGCCGGGACAGGGCAAAAGGAGCAGTACTTC. The encoded protein is CASSLAGTGQKEQYF.

The chain carries TRBV5-8 and TRBJ1-1; D may be TRBD1 (5 bases). Germline assignment: CDR1 SGHTS and CDR2 YDEGEE. The CDR3 covers 15 residues. V lost 0 bases and J lost 5, with 14 bases in between. The CDR3 DNA follows: TGTGCCAGCAGCTTGGCCCTTGGGGCGCAGACTGAAGCTTTCTTT. Translating gives CASSLALGAQTEAFF.

J is TRBJ2-1 and V is TRBV2; 11 bases match TRBD1. The CDR3 has 12 residues. Germline V gene data show CDR1 as SNHLY and CDR2 as FYNNEI. V lost 6 bases, J lost 13 bases, and 5 bases stayed unmatched. The CDR3 region is CASSWDRGVQFF. CDR3 sequence (DNA): TGTGCCAGCAGCTGGGACAGGGGGGTTCAGTTCTTC.

The chain combines TRBV6-1 with TRBJ2-1, with D uncertain. The CDR3 length is 13 residues. The germline V gene has CDR1 MNHNS and CDR2 SASEGT. Deletions cut 5 bases from V and 6 bases from J, with 11 bases between. CDR3 protein: CASSSDIFNEQFF. CDR3 nucleotides: TGTGCCAGCAGTTCCGACATATTCAATGAGCAGTTCTTC.

This chain links TRBV10-2 with TRBJ2-1, with TRBD1 matching 9 bases. CDR1 and CDR2 from the germline V gene are WSHSY and SAAADI. Trimming cost V 10 bases and J 1 base; bases outside gene matches: 8. CDR3 length equals 15 residues. CDR3 bases: TGCGCCACTACAGGGGGCCGGGGATCCTACAATGAGCAGTTCTTC. Protein product: CATTGGRGSYNEQFF.

The J gene is TRBJ1-4, the V gene TRBV5-1; a possible D gene is TRBD1 (6 bases). This CDR3 contains 13 residues. V lost 8 bases and J 4 bases, leaving 12 bases between the germline ends. CDR1 is SGHRS and CDR2 is YFSETQ in the germline V gene. In nucleotides, the CDR3 is TGCGCCAGTACGACAGGCCTTAATGAAAAACTGTTTTTT. Translated, it gives CASTTGLNEKLFF.

The chain has TRBV5-4 and TRBJ2-4; D possibly matches TRBD1 or TRBD2 (5 bases each). Germline-derived CDR1 and CDR2 are SGHNT and YYREEE (reference sequence). Trimming left V 4 bases short and J 5 bases short, with 13 bases between. CDR3 size: 14 residues. CDR3 coding DNA: TGTGCCAGCAGCCCAATGAGGGGCGAAAACATTCAGTACTTC. Translation: CASSPMRGENIQYF.

The J gene is TRBJ2-1, the V gene TRBV5-4; 10 bases fit TRBD2. Germline CDR1 SGHNT, CDR2 YYREEE (reference sequence). The CDR3 length is 16 residues. V shed 1 base, J shed 4 bases, and the junction held 5 bases outside the gene matches. DNA for the CDR3: TGTGCCAGCAGCTTGAGGACTAGCGGCTTTTACAATGAGCAGTTCTTC. It specifies CASSLRTSGFYNEQFF.

CDR3 bases: TGTGCCAGTAGACTAGCAGGCACAGATACGCAGTATTTT. Its protein is CASRLAGTDTQYF. V usage is TRBV19 and J usage is TRBJ2-3; TRBD2 might be the D (6 bases). This CDR3 has 13 amino acids. The V gene lost 6 bases and the J gene lost 1 base, with 8 bases spanning the gap. Germline loops: CDR1 LNHDA, CDR2 SQIVND (reference sequence).

The chain links TRBV30 to TRBJ2-7, with 8 bases lining up with TRBD2. Trimming cost V 3 bases and J 2 bases; bases outside gene matches: 6. The CDR3 covers 14 residues. Germline V gene sequence: CDR1 GTSNPN, CDR2 SVGIG (reference sequence). The CDR3 here is CAWRPPGLAYEQYF. As DNA, the CDR3 is TGTGCCTGGAGGCCCCCGGGACTAGCCTACGAGCAGTACTTC.

J is TRBJ2-5 and V is TRBV5-1; maybe TRBD1 (7 bases). V lost 2 bases and J lost 3, with 8 bases in between. CDR3 length equals 13 residues. Germline lookup yields CDR1 SGHRS and CDR2 YFSETQ. The CDR3 region has the DNA TGCGCCAGCAGCTTCAGGGGGGAAGAGACCCAGTACTTC. Its translation is CASSFRGEETQYF.

The V call is TRBV11-2, the J call TRBJ2-7; no clear D gene. Trimming pared 0 bases from V and 0 bases from J, leaving 12 bases between. This CDR3 region has 16 residues. Germline V lookup: CDR1 SGHAT, CDR2 FQNNGV. CDR3 bases: TGTGCCAGCAGCTTAGATCCCGACACCTCCTCCTACGAGCAGTACTTC. The encoded protein is CASSLDPDTSSYEQYF.

This clone appeared a few times. The chain combines TRBV5-4 with TRBJ2-2; no clear D gene. Trimming shortened V by 4 bases and J by 0 bases, and 10 bases separated the two germline ends. The germline gives CDR1 SGHNT, CDR2 YYREEE (reference sequence). The CDR3 runs to 15 residues. In DNA form, the CDR3 reads TGTGCCAGCAGCCGGTTTGGGTCGAACACCGGGGAGCTGTTTTTT. This codes for CASSRFGSNTGELFF.

The chain employs TRBV6-1 and TRBJ1-2; D is perhaps TRBD1 (6 bases). The CDR3 length is 14 residues. V was clipped by 7 bases and J by 4 bases, with 16 bases between them. Germline loops: CDR1 MNHNS, CDR2 SASEGT. The CDR3 here is CASTEGGGIYGYTF. DNA for the CDR3: TGTGCCAGCACCGAAGGAGGGGGGATCTATGGCTACACCTTC.

The chain uses TRBV5-1 and TRBJ1-2, with D possibly being TRBD1 (5 bases). Germline V gene data show CDR1 as SGHRS and CDR2 as YFSETQ. The V and J ends lost 3 bases and 11 bases respectively, with 11 bases between them. The CDR3 extends over 11 amino acids. Written as DNA, the CDR3 is TGCGCCAGCAGCTCGGACAAAGGGTACACCTTC. Its protein is CASSSDKGYTF.

V gene TRBV2 combines with J gene TRBJ2-5; 16 bases fit TRBD2. CDR1 and CDR2 from the germline V gene are SNHLY and FYNNEI. With V trimmed by 6 bases and J by 5 bases, 9 bases remained unmatched. The CDR3 runs 17 residues. The CDR3 spells CASRTGTSGGVAETQYF. CDR3 DNA: TGTGCCAGCAGAACCGGGACTAGCGGGGGGGTGGCGGAGACCCAGTACTTC. Together with reference TRBV2 and TRBJ2-5, the CDR3 gives the full variable domain: EPEVTQTPSHQVTQMGQEVILRCVPISNHLYFYWYRQILGQKVEFLVSFYNNEISEKSEIFDDQFSVERPDGSNFTLKIRSTKLEDSAMYFCASRTGTSGGVAETQYFGPGTRLLVL.

V is TRBV7-9 and J is TRBJ1-5; D gene uncertain. Deletions cut 0 bases from V and 5 bases from J, with 8 bases between. The germline V gene has CDR1 SEHNR and CDR2 FQNEAQ (reference sequence). This CDR3 has 14 residues. DNA for the CDR3: TGTGCCAGCAGCTTAGCGATGATCGATCAGCCCCAGCATTTT. Translation: CASSLAMIDQPQHF.

This chain uses TRBV27 with TRBJ2-7; tentative D call: TRBD1 (5 bases). Germline CDR1 is MNHEY and CDR2 is SMNVEV (reference sequence). The length of the CDR3 is 15 residues. Trimming removed 5 bases at V and 4 bases at J, with 18 bases between. Here the CDR3 DNA reads TGTGCCAGCAGTCCCCAAGTGGGGCGCGGATACGAGCAGTACTTC. Its translation: CASSPQVGRGYEQYF.

This sequence joins TRBV10-3 and TRBJ1-4; D is possibly TRBD1 (5 bases). Germline values: CDR1 ENHRY, CDR2 SYGVKD. The CDR3 sequence is 14 residues long. Trimming shortened V by 3 bases and J by 7 bases, and 12 bases separated the two germline ends. The CDR3 loop is CAISEGQGGEKLFF. CDR3 bases: TGTGCCATCAGTGAAGGCCAGGGCGGTGAAAAACTGTTTTTT.

V and J are TRBV6-5 and TRBJ1-6; 10 bases agree with TRBD1. The CDR3 length is 15 residues. V was pared by 0 bases and J by 8 bases, with 1 base of the junction left unmatched. Per germline, CDR1 MNHEY and CDR2 SVGAGI. CDR3: CASSYSGTGDSPLHF. The CDR3, as DNA: TGTGCCAGCAGTTACTCCGGGACAGGGGATTCACCCCTCCACTTT.

This chain uses TRBV5-6 with TRBJ2-2; D may be TRBD2 (5 bases). Germline CDR1 reads SGHDT; CDR2 reads YYEEEE. Trimming stripped 1 base from V and 1 base from J, with 11 bases between. This CDR3 region has 16 residues. CDR3 in amino acids: CASSLLRTLNTGELFF. The CDR3 DNA sequence: TGTGCCAGCAGCTTGCTGCGGACTCTGAACACCGGGGAGCTGTTTTTT.

The chain employs TRBV19 and TRBJ1-5; D remains unclear. This CDR3 contains 16 residues. Trimming shortened V by 3 bases and J by 0 bases, and 12 bases separated the two germline ends. Germline CDR1 reads LNHDA; CDR2 reads SQIVND (reference sequence). The chain's CDR3 is CASSMGYGYSNQPQHF. CDR3 sequence (DNA): TGTGCCAGTAGTATGGGGTACGGCTATAGCAATCAGCCCCAGCATTTT. Combining the CDR3 with reference TRBV19 and TRBJ1-5 gives the whole variable domain DGGITQSPKYLFRKEGQNVTLSCEQNLNHDAMYWYRQDPGQGLRLIYYSQIVNDFQKGDIAEGYSVSREKKESFPLTVTSAQKNPTAFYLCASSMGYGYSNQPQHFGDGTRLSIL.

The V gene is TRBV19, the J gene TRBJ1-1; D unclear. Germline values: CDR1 LNHDA, CDR2 SQIVND (reference sequence). The V gene lost 5 bases and the J gene lost 1 base, with 8 bases spanning the gap. This CDR3 is 13 amino acids long. Here the CDR3 reads CASSASGNTEAFF. The CDR3 region has the DNA TGTGCCAGTAGTGCCTCGGGGAACACTGAAGCTTTCTTT. The whole variable domain, remainder taken from reference TRBV19 and TRBJ1-1, is DGGITQSPKYLFRKEGQNVTLSCEQNLNHDAMYWYRQDPGQGLRLIYYSQIVNDFQKGDIAEGYSVSREKKESFPLTVTSAQKNPTAFYLCASSASGNTEAFFGQGTRLTVV.

This clone appeared a single time. The chain couples TRBV5-1 to TRBJ2-2; D uncertain. The CDR3 has 16 amino acids. With 0 bases removed from V and 3 bases from J, the gap between germline ends came to 12 bases. The germline CDR1 and CDR2 sequences are SGHRS and YFSETQ. CDR3 region: CASSLAEKGYTGELFF. The CDR3 coding sequence is TGCGCCAGCAGCTTGGCCGAAAAAGGGTACACCGGGGAGCTGTTTTTT. The variable domain in full, with the rest retrieved from reference TRBV5-1 and TRBJ2-2, is KAGVTQTPRYLIKTRGQQVTLSCSPISGHRSVSWYQQTPGQGLQFLFEYFSETQRNKGNFPGRFSGRQFSNSRSEMNVSTLELGDSALYLCASSLAEKGYTGELFFGEGSRLTVL.

The chain recombines TRBV19 with TRBJ2-3; the D gene is possibly TRBD2 (6 bases). Germline V gives CDR1 LNHDA, CDR2 SQIVND (reference sequence). The CDR3 spans 17 residues. V lost 6 bases, J lost 2 bases, and 21 bases lay in between. CDR3 loop: CASRDWRDRQNTDTQYF. CDR3 DNA sequence: TGTGCCAGTAGGGATTGGAGGGACCGACAAAACACAGATACGCAGTATTTT. The entire variable domain, with the rest obtained from reference TRBV19 and TRBJ2-3, is as follows: DGGITQSPKYLFRKEGQNVTLSCEQNLNHDAMYWYRQDPGQGLRLIYYSQIVNDFQKGDIAEGYSVSREKKESFPLTVTSAQKNPTAFYLCASRDWRDRQNTDTQYFGPGTRLTVL.

The chain recombines TRBV5-1 with TRBJ2-3, with TRBD2 matching 7 bases. With 4 bases clipped from V and 2 bases from J, the junction kept 10 bases outside the gene matches. Per the germline V gene, CDR1 is SGHRS and CDR2 is YFSETQ. The CDR3 extends over 16 amino acids. This chain's CDR3 is CASSQEGRANTDTQYF. Here the CDR3 DNA reads TGCGCCAGCAGCCAGGAAGGGAGGGCGAACACAGATACGCAGTATTTT.

This clone was recorded once. V gene TRBV6-1 combines with J gene TRBJ2-7, with D perhaps matching TRBD2 (5 bases). Germline V lookup: CDR1 MNHNS, CDR2 SASEGT. Trimming took off 7 bases at V and 7 bases at J, with 20 bases between the two ends. The CDR3 contains 14 residues. CDR3 in amino acids: CASTPHGVLMEQYF. The CDR3 region has the DNA TGTGCCAGCACCCCGCACGGGGTACTTATGGAGCAGTACTTC.

The V call is TRBV30, the J call TRBJ1-5; D perhaps matches TRBD1 (5 bases). Germline CDR1 GTSNPN, CDR2 SVGIG (reference sequence). This CDR3 has 18 residues. The V gene lost 2 bases and the J gene lost 2 bases, with 22 bases spanning the gap. The CDR3 DNA reads as TGTGCCTGGAGTTCCACACCGCCGGGGGGATGGGGCAATCAGCCCCAGCATTTT. Translating it yields CAWSSTPPGGWGNQPQHF.